This TCR beta chain emerged from a study of memory CD8 T cells in hepatitis C reinfection. For the study at large: Chronic HCV followed reinfection in a couple of donors who cleared primary infection. HCV reinfection meant a positive HCV RNA test after two negative tests at least 60 days apart. Samples before reinfection came 55 to 20 weeks prior to detection.

The table came from immunoSEQ multiplex PCR; TCRdb's copy has only in-frame clones and leaves some out. The sample records 45,000 to 65,000 clones, roughly 91% being singletons. The time point: pre-reinfection, 55 to 20 weeks before reinfection detection. TCR sequencing was done directly ex vivo on sorted cells, without expansion in vitro. A couple of donors provided sorted CD3+ CD8+ CD45RO- naive CD8 T cells at all three reinfection time points. Material: naive CD8+ T cells sorted from blood. The sequence derives from a man aged 18 to 29 with hepatitis C virus infection.

CDR3 amino acids: CSVEDRATGETNEQFF. CDR3 DNA sequence: TGCAGCGTTGAAGATAGAGCGACAGGGGAAACCAATGAGCAGTTCTTC. The chain employs TRBV29-1 and TRBJ2-1; 8 nucleotides agree with TRBD1. The CDR3 spans 16 residues. V was clipped by 0 bases and J by 6 bases; unmatched bases: 10. Germline loops: CDR1 SQVTM, CDR2 ANQGSEA.